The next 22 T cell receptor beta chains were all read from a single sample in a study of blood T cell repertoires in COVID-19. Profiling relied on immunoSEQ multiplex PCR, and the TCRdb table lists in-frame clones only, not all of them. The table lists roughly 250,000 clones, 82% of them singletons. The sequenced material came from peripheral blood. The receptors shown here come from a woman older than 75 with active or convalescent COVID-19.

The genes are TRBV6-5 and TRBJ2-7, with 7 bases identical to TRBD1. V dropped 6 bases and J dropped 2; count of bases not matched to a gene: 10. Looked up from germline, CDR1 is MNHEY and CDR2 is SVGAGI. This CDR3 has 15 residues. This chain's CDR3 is CASSPRGQIAYEQYF. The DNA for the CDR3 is TGTGCCAGCAGCCCCCGGGGACAGATAGCCTACGAGCAGTACTTC.

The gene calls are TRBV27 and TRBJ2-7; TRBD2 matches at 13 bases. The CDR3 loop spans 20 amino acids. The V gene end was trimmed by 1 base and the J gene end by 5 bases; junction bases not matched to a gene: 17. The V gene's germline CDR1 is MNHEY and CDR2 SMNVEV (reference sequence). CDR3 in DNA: TGTGCCAGCAGTTTATGGTCGGTCCGGGGACTAGCGGGGTCAGTGAACGAGCAGTACTTC. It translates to CASSLWSVRGLAGSVNEQYF.

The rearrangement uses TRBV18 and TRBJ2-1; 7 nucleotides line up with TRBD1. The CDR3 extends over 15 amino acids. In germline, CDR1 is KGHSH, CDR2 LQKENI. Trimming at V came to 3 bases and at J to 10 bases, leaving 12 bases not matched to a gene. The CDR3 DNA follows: TGTGCCAGCTCACCGGGACAGACATCAATGTGGGAGCAGTTCTTC. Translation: CASSPGQTSMWEQFF.

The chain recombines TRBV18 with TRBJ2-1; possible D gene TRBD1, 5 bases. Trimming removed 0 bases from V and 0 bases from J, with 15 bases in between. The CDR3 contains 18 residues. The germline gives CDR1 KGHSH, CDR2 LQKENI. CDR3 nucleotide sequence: TGTGCCAGCTCACCACCGCTAGGTGGACACAGCTCCTACAATGAGCAGTTCTTC. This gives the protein CASSPPLGGHSSYNEQFF.

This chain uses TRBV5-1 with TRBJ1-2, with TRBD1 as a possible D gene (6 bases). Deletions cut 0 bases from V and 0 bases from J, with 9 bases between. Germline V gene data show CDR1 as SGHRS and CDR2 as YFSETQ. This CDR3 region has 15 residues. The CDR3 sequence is CASSLVQGSNYGYTF. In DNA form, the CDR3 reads TGCGCCAGCAGCTTGGTACAGGGCTCTAACTATGGCTACACCTTC. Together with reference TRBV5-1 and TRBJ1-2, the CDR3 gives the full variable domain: KAGVTQTPRYLIKTRGQQVTLSCSPISGHRSVSWYQQTPGQGLQFLFEYFSETQRNKGNFPGRFSGRQFSNSRSEMNVSTLELGDSALYLCASSLVQGSNYGYTFGSGTRLTVV.

The CDR3 spells CASSRGQNTAEKLFF. As DNA, the CDR3 is TGTGCCAGCAGCCGTGGTCAAAATACAGCTGAAAAACTGTTTTTT. V gene TRBV7-9 combines with J gene TRBJ1-4, with D hard to call. There are 15 residues in the CDR3. Germline CDR1 reads SEHNR; CDR2 reads FQNEAQ (reference sequence). Trimming removed 5 bases from V and 7 bases from J, with 17 bases in between. Together with reference TRBV7-9 and TRBJ1-4, the CDR3 gives the full variable domain: DTGVSQNPRHKITKRGQNVTFRCDPISEHNRLYWYRQTLGQGPEFLTYFQNEAQLEKSRLLSDRFSAERPKGSFSTLEIQRTEQGDSAMYLCASSRGQNTAEKLFFGSGTQLSVL.

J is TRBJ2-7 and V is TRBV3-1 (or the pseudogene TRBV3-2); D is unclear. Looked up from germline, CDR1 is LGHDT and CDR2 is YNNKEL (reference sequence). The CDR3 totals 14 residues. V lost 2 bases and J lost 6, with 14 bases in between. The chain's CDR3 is CASSQFTGESEQYF. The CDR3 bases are TGTGCCAGCAGCCAATTTACCGGTGAGTCCGAGCAGTACTTC.

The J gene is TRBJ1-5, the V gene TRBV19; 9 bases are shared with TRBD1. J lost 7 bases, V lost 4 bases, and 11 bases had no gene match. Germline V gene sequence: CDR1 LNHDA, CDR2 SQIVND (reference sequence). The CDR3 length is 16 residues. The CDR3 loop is CASSTLQGAPGQPQHF. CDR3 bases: TGTGCCAGTAGTACCTTACAGGGGGCGCCGGGGCAGCCCCAGCATTTT.

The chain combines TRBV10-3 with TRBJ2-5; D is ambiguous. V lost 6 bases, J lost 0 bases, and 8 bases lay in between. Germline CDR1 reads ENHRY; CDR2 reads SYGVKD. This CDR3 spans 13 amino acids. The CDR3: CAISPGDQETQYF. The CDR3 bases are TGTGCCATCAGCCCCGGAGACCAAGAGACCCAGTACTTC.

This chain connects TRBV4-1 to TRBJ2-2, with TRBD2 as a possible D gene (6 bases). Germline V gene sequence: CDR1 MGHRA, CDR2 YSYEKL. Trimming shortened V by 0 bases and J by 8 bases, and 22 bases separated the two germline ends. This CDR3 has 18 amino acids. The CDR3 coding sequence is TGCGCCAGCAGCCAAGAAAGGTCCCGGGACTTGTTTGAGGGGGAGCTGTTTTTT. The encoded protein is CASSQERSRDLFEGELFF.

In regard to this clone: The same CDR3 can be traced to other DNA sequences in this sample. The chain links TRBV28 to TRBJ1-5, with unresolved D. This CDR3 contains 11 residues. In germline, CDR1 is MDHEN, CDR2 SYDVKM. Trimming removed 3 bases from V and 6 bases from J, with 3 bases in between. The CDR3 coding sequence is TGTGCCAGCAGTTTCGGTCAGCCCCAGCATTTT. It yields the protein CASSFGQPQHF.

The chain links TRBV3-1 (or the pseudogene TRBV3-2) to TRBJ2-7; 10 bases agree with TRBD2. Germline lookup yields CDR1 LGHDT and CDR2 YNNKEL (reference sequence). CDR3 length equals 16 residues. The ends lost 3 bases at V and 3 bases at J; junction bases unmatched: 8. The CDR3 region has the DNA TGTGCCAGCAGCCACCCCCAGCGGGAGGGCGGCTACGAGCAGTACTTC. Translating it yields CASSHPQREGGYEQYF.

This CDR3 is CASSFFTKNIQYF. The CDR3 coding sequence is TGTGCCAGCAGCTTCTTTACCAAAAACATTCAGTACTTC. The rearrangement links TRBV2 to TRBJ2-4; no definite D call. CDR3 length: 13 residues. Deletions cut 6 bases from V and 2 bases from J, with 8 bases between. Germline V gives CDR1 SNHLY, CDR2 FYNNEI.

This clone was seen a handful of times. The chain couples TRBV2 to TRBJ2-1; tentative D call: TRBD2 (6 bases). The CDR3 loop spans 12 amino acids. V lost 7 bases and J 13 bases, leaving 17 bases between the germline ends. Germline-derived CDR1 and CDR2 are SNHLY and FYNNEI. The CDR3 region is CASTMPRGGQFF. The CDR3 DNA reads TGTGCCAGCACCATGCCCCGGGGAGGTCAGTTCTTC.

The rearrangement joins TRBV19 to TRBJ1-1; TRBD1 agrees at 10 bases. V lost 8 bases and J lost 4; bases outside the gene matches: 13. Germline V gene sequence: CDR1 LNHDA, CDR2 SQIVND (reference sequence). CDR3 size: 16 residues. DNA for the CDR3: TGTGCCAGTTTAACCGGGACAGGGGATCCGATCACTGAAGCTTTCTTT. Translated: CASLTGTGDPITEAFF.

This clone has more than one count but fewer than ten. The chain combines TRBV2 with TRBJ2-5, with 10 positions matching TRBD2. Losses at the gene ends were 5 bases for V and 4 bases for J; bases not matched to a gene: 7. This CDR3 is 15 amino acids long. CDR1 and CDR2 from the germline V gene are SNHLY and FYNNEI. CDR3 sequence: CASSPLAGVGETQYF. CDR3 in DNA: TGTGCCAGCAGTCCGCTAGCGGGAGTGGGAGAGACCCAGTACTTC.

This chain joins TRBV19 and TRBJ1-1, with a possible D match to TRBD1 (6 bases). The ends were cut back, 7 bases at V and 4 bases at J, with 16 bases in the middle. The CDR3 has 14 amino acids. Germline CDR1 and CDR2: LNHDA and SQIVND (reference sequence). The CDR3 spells CASKSGGDGTEAFF. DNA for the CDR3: TGTGCCAGTAAGTCGGGGGGCGATGGCACTGAAGCTTTCTTT. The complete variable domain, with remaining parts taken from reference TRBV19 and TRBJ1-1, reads DGGITQSPKYLFRKEGQNVTLSCEQNLNHDAMYWYRQDPGQGLRLIYYSQIVNDFQKGDIAEGYSVSREKKESFPLTVTSAQKNPTAFYLCASKSGGDGTEAFFGQGTRLTVV.

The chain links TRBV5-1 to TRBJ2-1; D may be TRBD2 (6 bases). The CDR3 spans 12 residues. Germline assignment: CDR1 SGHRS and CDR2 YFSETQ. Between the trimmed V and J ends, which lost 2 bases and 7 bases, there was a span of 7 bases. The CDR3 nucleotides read TGCGCCAGCAGCTTAGGAGGGAATGAGCAGTTCTTC. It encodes CASSLGGNEQFF.

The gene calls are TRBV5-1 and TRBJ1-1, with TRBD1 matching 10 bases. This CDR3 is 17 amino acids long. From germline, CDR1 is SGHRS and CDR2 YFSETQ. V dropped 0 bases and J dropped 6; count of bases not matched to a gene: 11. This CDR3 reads CASSLVIGGQGKAEAFF. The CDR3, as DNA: TGCGCCAGCAGCTTGGTGATCGGGGGACAGGGGAAGGCTGAAGCTTTCTTT.

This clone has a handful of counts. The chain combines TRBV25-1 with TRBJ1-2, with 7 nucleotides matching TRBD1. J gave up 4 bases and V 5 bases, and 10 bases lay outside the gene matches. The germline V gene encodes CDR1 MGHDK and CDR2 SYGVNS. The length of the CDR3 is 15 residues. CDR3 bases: TGTGCCAGCAGTCCAACAGCCACAGGGGTCTATGGCTACACCTTC. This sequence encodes CASSPTATGVYGYTF.

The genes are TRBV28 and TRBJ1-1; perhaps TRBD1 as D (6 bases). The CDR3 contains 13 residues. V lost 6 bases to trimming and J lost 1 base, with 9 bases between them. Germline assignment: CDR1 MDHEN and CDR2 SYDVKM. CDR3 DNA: TGTGCCAGCAGACGGACAGCGAACACTGAAGCTTTCTTT. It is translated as CASRRTANTEAFF.

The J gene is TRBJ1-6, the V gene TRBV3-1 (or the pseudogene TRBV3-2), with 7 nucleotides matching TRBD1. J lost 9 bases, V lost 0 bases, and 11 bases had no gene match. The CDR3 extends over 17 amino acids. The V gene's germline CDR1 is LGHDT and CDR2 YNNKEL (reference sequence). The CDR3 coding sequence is TGTGCCAGCAGCCAAGATAATCACCGGGACAGTTTTTCACCCCTCCACTTT. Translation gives CASSQDNHRDSFSPLHF.